These 26 T cell receptor beta chains originate from one sample sequenced in a study of blood T cells in healthy people across ages. The second PCR ran roughly 6 to 11 cycles with a sample-barcoded 5' primer and J-beta primers. TCRdb fed the 5' RACE reads into MiXCR, producing one record per CDR3 protein. This sample has some 640,000 distinct CDR3 sequences, with about 28% found just once. The source material was blood. The receptor source for this set is a woman of 80 years or more in good health.

This clonotype was seen many times. V usage is TRBV7-2 and J usage is TRBJ1-6; D is undetermined. Germline V gene lookup returns CDR1 SGHTA and CDR2 FQGNSA. CDR3 size: 14 residues. With 10 bases removed from V and 8 bases from J, the gap between germline ends came to 18 bases. The CDR3 region has the DNA TGTGCCACCGCCTTGGGGATGACCGATTCACCCCTCCACTTT. Translated: CATALGMTDSPLHF.

This clonotype was seen repeatedly, ten times or more. This chain uses TRBV5-5 with TRBJ2-1; maybe TRBD1 (6 bases). The CDR3 is 12 residues long. CDR1 is SGHKS, CDR2 YYEKEE, per germline (reference sequence). V was cut by 4 bases and J by 10 bases, with 12 bases left in between. For the CDR3, the DNA is TGTGCCAGCAGCCCCGGGACACAAGAGCAGTTCTTC. Translating it yields CASSPGTQEQFF.

This clonotype was seen a few times. In DNA, the CDR3 is TGTGCCAGCAGTCCTAGCGGGGGAAGGTACGAGCAGTACTTC. Its protein is CASSPSGGRYEQYF. The chain employs TRBV6-1 and TRBJ2-7, with 10 bases fitting TRBD2. CDR3 length: 14 residues. Germline V gene data show CDR1 as MNHNS and CDR2 as SASEGT. The ends lost 5 bases at V and 4 bases at J; junction bases unmatched: 5.

Remarks on this clonotype: One end of the junction does not line up with germline, which may come from a read error. The V and J genes are TRBV6-6 and TRBJ2-2; D tentatively reads TRBD1 or TRBD2 (5 bases each). The CDR3 length is 15 residues. Germline V gene data show CDR1 as MNHNY and CDR2 as SVGAGI (reference sequence). The CDR3 sequence: CVSSRGAANTGELFF. DNA of the CDR3: TGTGTCAGCTCCCGGGGCGCAGCCAACACCGGGGAGCTGTTTTTT.

This clonotype showed up many times. The chain recombines TRBV7-2 with TRBJ1-2; D not resolved. Germline lookup yields CDR1 SGHTA and CDR2 FQGNSA. V lost 4 bases and J 4 bases, leaving 16 bases between the germline ends. The CDR3 spans 15 residues. DNA for the CDR3: TGTGCCAGCAGCTCCTCCGGGATGGGCTGCTATGGCTACACCTTC. Its translation is CASSSSGMGCYGYTF.

The chain is built from TRBV10-3 and TRBJ2-2; TRBD1 matches at 9 bases. The germline V gene encodes CDR1 ENHRY and CDR2 SYGVKD. Unmatched junction bases numbered 9, after V lost 3 bases and J lost 7 bases. This CDR3 is 16 amino acids long. DNA for the CDR3: TGTGCCATCAGTGATGTGAACAGGGGGCGGGACGGGGAGCTGTTTTTT. Translated, it gives CAISDVNRGRDGELFF.

This clonotype was seen more than once but under ten times. The DNA is omitted, as the CDR3 cannot be located on it reliably, and the CDR3 follows TCRdb's listing. V and J are TRBV6-2 or TRBV6-3 and TRBJ2-3; TRBD2 is the table's D call and was not checked against the DNA. CDR1 MNHEY and CDR2 SVGEGT come from the germline V gene. The CDR3 region is 23 residues in length, termini included. The CDR3 region is CASSYLAGYNEQYFGPGTDTQYF.

The V gene is TRBV2, the J gene TRBJ1-5; D gene unclear. This CDR3 spans 14 amino acids. V was clipped by 3 bases and J by 2 bases, with 8 bases between them. Looked up from germline, CDR1 is SNHLY and CDR2 is FYNNEI. The CDR3 DNA reads as TGTGCCAGCAGTGATAGTATTGGCAATCAGCCCCAGCATTTT. Amino acid sequence: CASSDSIGNQPQHF. Full variable domain (remainder filled in from reference TRBV2 and TRBJ1-5): EPEVTQTPSHQVTQMGQEVILRCVPISNHLYFYWYRQILGQKVEFLVSFYNNEISEKSEIFDDQFSVERPDGSNFTLKIRSTKLEDSAMYFCASSDSIGNQPQHFGDGTRLSIL.

This sequence joins TRBV20-1 and TRBJ2-1; TRBD1 matches 7 bases. Germline CDR1 DFQATT, CDR2 SNEGSKA (reference sequence). The V segment lost 0 bases and the J segment 3 bases; nucleotides outside the gene matches: 2. The CDR3 contains 14 residues. CDR3 DNA: TGCAGTGCTAGAGATGACAGGGACTACAATGAGCAGTTCTTC. This gives the protein CSARDDRDYNEQFF.

This clonotype occurred once. An end of the junction differs from the germline gene, which may be a read error. The chain joins TRBV2 to TRBJ2-1; 10 nucleotides align to TRBD2. The CDR3 is 14 residues long. Germline CDR1 SNHLY, CDR2 FYNNEI. The CDR3 coding sequence is TGTGCCAGCAGTCAGCGGGGGGGAAACAATGAGCATTTCTTC. This encodes CASSQRGGNNEHFF.

The sample holds many counts of this clonotype. This chain joins TRBV7-2 and TRBJ2-4, with TRBD1 matching 7 bases. The CDR3 runs to 14 residues. V lost 4 bases to trimming and J lost 7 bases; unmatched junction nucleotides: 7. Per germline, CDR1 SGHTA and CDR2 FQGNSA. This CDR3 is CASSSGQAWNIQYF. The CDR3 DNA reads as TGTGCCAGCAGCTCAGGACAGGCATGGAACATTCAGTACTTC.

Only a few counts were recorded for this clonotype. V gene TRBV6-6 combines with J gene TRBJ1-5, with 7 bases identical to TRBD1. This CDR3 region has 15 residues. Germline lookup yields CDR1 MNHNY and CDR2 SVGAGI (reference sequence). The ends lost 7 bases at V and 4 bases at J; junction bases unmatched: 10. The CDR3 nucleotides read TGTGCCAGCAATTCAGGGGGGGGTCGAAATCAGCCCCAGCATTTT. Protein sequence: CASNSGGGRNQPQHF.

This clonotype was seen a handful of times. This chain's CDR3 is CASRTNRDSPLHF. The DNA of the CDR3 is TGTGCCAGCAGGACGAACAGGGATTCACCCCTCCACTTT. The rearrangement uses TRBV6-5 and TRBJ1-6; tentative D call: TRBD1 (6 bases). V was cut by 6 bases and J by 8 bases, with 11 bases left in between. Germline CDR1 reads MNHEY; CDR2 reads SVGAGI. The CDR3 is 13 residues long.

This clonotype was found many times. The chain links TRBV6-1 to TRBJ1-2, with a weak D call TRBD1 (6 bases). Germline lookup yields CDR1 MNHNS and CDR2 SASEGT. V was cut by 4 bases and J by 0 bases, with 12 bases left in between. The CDR3 length is 15 residues. CDR3 sequence reads: CASSVETGPNYGYTF. CDR3 bases: TGTGCCAGCAGTGTAGAGACAGGCCCTAACTATGGCTACACCTTC.

This clonotype was recorded at least ten times. V is TRBV12-3 or TRBV12-4 and J is TRBJ2-7, with D perhaps TRBD1 (7 bases). V lost 8 bases and J 6 bases, leaving 14 bases between the germline ends. The CDR3 covers 12 residues. The CDR3 loop is CASQGGGFEQYF. DNA of the CDR3: TGTGCCAGCCAGGGGGGCGGTTTCGAGCAGTACTTC.

The CDR3 nucleotides read TGCGCCAGCAGTGAGAAACAGGGGGAACCTTCACCCCTCCACTTT. This gives the protein CASSEKQGEPSPLHF. The rearrangement uses TRBV10-1 and TRBJ1-6, with TRBD1 matching 8 bases. V was pared by 2 bases and J by 9 bases, with 6 bases of the junction left unmatched. This CDR3 is 15 amino acids long. Germline V gene sequence: CDR1 WNHNN, CDR2 SYGVQD (reference sequence).

The V call is TRBV6-1, the J call TRBJ1-4; 7 bases line up with TRBD1. The J segment lost 12 bases and the V segment lost 6 bases, leaving 10 bases of the junction unmatched. The CDR3 is 13 amino acids. The V gene's germline CDR1 is MNHNS and CDR2 SASEGT. As DNA, the CDR3 is TGTGCCAGCAGGCAGGACAGGCCGCGGGAACTGTTTTTT. It encodes CASRQDRPRELFF.

This clonotype was seen ten or more times. The V gene is TRBV29-1, the J gene TRBJ2-6; no firm D call. The CDR3 totals 12 residues. V dropped 4 bases and J dropped 2 bases, with 3 bases sitting between them. The germline gives CDR1 SQVTM, CDR2 ANQGSEA. The CDR3 region has the DNA TGCAGCGTTGTTGCTGGGGCCAACGTCCTGACTTTC. Its protein is CSVVAGANVLTF.

Ten or more counts support this clonotype. The CDR3 is CASSFRTGGDYGYTF. The CDR3 bases are TGTGCCAGCAGCTTCCGGACAGGGGGCGACTATGGCTACACCTTC. The chain recombines TRBV7-2 with TRBJ1-2; 11 positions match TRBD1. Germline lookup yields CDR1 SGHTA and CDR2 FQGNSA. The V segment lost 3 bases and the J segment 3 bases; nucleotides outside the gene matches: 3. The CDR3 is 15 amino acids.

In this sample, this clonotype turned up many times. J is TRBJ2-7 and V is TRBV5-1; either TRBD1 or TRBD2 may supply D (5 bases each). V dropped 0 bases and J dropped 0 bases, with 7 bases sitting between them. CDR3 length equals 14 residues. CDR1 is SGHRS and CDR2 is YFSETQ in the germline V gene. The CDR3: CASSLVGASYEQYF. CDR3 DNA sequence: TGCGCCAGCAGCTTGGTCGGGGCCTCCTACGAGCAGTACTTC.

This clonotype was counted ten times or more. V is TRBV20-1 and J is TRBJ2-7, with 14 bases that match TRBD2. The V gene's germline CDR1 is DFQATT and CDR2 SNEGSKA (reference sequence). The length of the CDR3 is 14 residues. After removal of 6 bases from V and 4 bases from J, the junction contained 5 bases not matched to a gene. The DNA for the CDR3 is TGCAGTGCGGGGGGACTAGCGGGGGATTACGAGCAGTACTTC. Protein product: CSAGGLAGDYEQYF.

This clonotype was found many times. V usage is TRBV20-1 and J usage is TRBJ2-7, with D tentatively TRBD2 (7 bases). The length of the CDR3 is 17 residues. Germline CDR1 is DFQATT and CDR2 is SNEGSKA (reference sequence). The V gene lost 1 base and the J gene lost 5 bases, with 24 bases spanning the gap. The CDR3 is CSARAPSWGGLKNEQYF. The CDR3 nucleotides are TGCAGTGCTAGAGCCCCATCCTGGGGGGGCCTGAAGAACGAGCAGTACTTC.

There are many counts of this clonotype. This chain links TRBV6-1 with TRBJ2-7, with D unclear. Germline CDR1 and CDR2: MNHNS and SASEGT. The germline V and J ends were trimmed by 4 bases and 3 bases, with 4 bases remaining between them. The CDR3 has 11 amino acids. Written as DNA, the CDR3 is TGTGCCAGCAGTGTTATCTACGAGCAGTACTTC. This encodes CASSVIYEQYF.

This chain connects TRBV30 to TRBJ1-2; weak D call: TRBD1 (5 bases). Trimming removed 1 base from V and 9 bases from J, with 9 bases in between. The germline V gene encodes CDR1 GTSNPN and CDR2 SVGIG (reference sequence). This CDR3 region has 11 residues. The CDR3 DNA is TGTGCCTGGAGTGGGACAAGTAGCTACACCTTC. Its translation is CAWSGTSSYTF.

This clonotype was seen at least ten times. V is TRBV5-4 and J is TRBJ1-5; D ambiguous. Trimming cost V 1 base and J 6 bases, with 11 bases left between them. This CDR3 has 14 amino acids. The germline V gene encodes CDR1 SGHNT and CDR2 YYREEE (reference sequence). Written as DNA, the CDR3 is TGTGCCAGCAGCTTGATGGGAACGGCTCAGCCCCAGCATTTT. It codes for CASSLMGTAQPQHF. Together with reference TRBV5-4 and TRBJ1-5, the CDR3 gives the full variable domain: ETGVTQSPTHLIKTRGQQVTLRCSSQSGHNTVSWYQQALGQGPQFIFQYYREEENGRGNFPPRFSGLQFPNYSSELNVNALELDDSALYLCASSLMGTAQPQHFGDGTRLSIL.

Note on this clonotype: This may be a read error: a much more frequent sequence differs by one nucleotide. J is TRBJ1-6 and V is TRBV6-1; no clear D. The CDR3 is 14 residues long. CDR1 MNHNS and CDR2 SASEGT come from the germline V gene. The CDR3 here is CACSAEGIGSPLHF. In DNA, the CDR3 is TGTGCCTGCAGTGCGGAGGGAATCGGCTCACCCCTCCACTTT.